This T cell receptor beta chain was identified in a study of T cells in Graves' hyperthyroidism and ophthalmopathy. Study as a whole: Pretreatment peripheral blood was obtained at initial diagnosis.

CDR1 is SGHAT and CDR2 is FQNNGV in the germline V gene. The CDR3 is 13 amino acids. There are many counts of this clonotype. Its antigen is unknown. An end of the junction differs from the germline gene, which may be a read error. TCR beta CDR3 regions were amplified from RNA. Researchers ran a first-round RT-PCR on the TCR CDR3 using the HTBI primer set. TCRdb ran MiXCR on the multiplex PCR reads and lists one entry per CDR3 protein. The sample records about 380,000 distinct CDR3 sequences, 11% to 15% being singletons. Whole-study findings and limits: Most expanded thyroid clonotypes above 0.001 recurred in blood.

For Graves' hyperthyroidism to be stable, ophthalmopathy could not progress within 18 months. This chain uses TRBV11-2 with TRBJ2-1, with 8 bases identical to TRBD2. The TCR was taken from a woman aged 60-75 years with Graves' hyperthyroidism. The specimen was blood. The DNA of the CDR3 is TGTGCCAGCAGCTTAGAGTGGGGTAGCGGGAAAGTCTTC. It translates to CASSLEWGSGKVF.